These 32 T cell receptor beta chains came from one sample sequenced in a study of shared clonotypes between healthy human individuals. Profiled with immunoSEQ multiplex PCR; TCRdb holds only in-frame clones, not every one. The sample lists 400,000 or so clones, 96% occurring once. Input material: memory CD8+ T cells sorted from blood. The subset denotes: CD45RO+ cells pooled with CCR7-negative TemRA cells. These TCRs come from a man aged 25 to 40 in good health.

The chain combines TRBV7-8 with TRBJ2-7; D is undetermined. The CDR3 loop spans 13 amino acids. V lost 1 base, J lost 2 bases, and 6 bases lay in between. Germline CDR1 SGHVS, CDR2 FQNEAQ. The DNA for the CDR3 is TGTGCCAGCAGCTTAGACAGTCCCTACGAGCAGTACTTC. Translation: CASSLDSPYEQYF.

This chain joins TRBV15 and TRBJ2-7; D possibly corresponds to TRBD1 (6 bases). In germline, CDR1 is LNHNV, CDR2 YYDKDF (reference sequence). The CDR3 is 15 amino acids. The V end lost 4 bases, the J end lost 3 bases, and 16 bases lay between the germline ends. This CDR3 reads CATSTSGVQGYEQYF. Written as DNA, the CDR3 is TGTGCCACCAGCACCTCAGGGGTCCAAGGCTACGAGCAGTACTTC.

The gene calls are TRBV9 and TRBJ1-5, with D possibly being TRBD1 (5 bases). Germline CDR1 is SGDLS and CDR2 is YYNGEE. Trimming took 1 base from V and 4 from J, leaving 12 bases between them. This CDR3 comprises 15 residues. The CDR3 DNA is TGTGCCAGCAGCGTAATAAACAGGCAGAATCAGCCCCAGCATTTT. This gives the protein CASSVINRQNQPQHF.

V is TRBV4-2 and J is TRBJ2-7; 7 bases agree with TRBD2. Germline-derived CDR1 and CDR2 are LGHNA and YNFKEQ. Trimming took 0 bases from V and 1 from J; bases not matched to a gene: 0. This CDR3 region has 14 residues. The CDR3 sequence is CASSQERGSYEQYF. The CDR3 DNA reads TGTGCCAGCAGCCAAGAGCGGGGGTCCTACGAGCAGTACTTC.

This clone was observed once. The chain combines TRBV30 with TRBJ2-3; the match to TRBD2 covers 8 bases. The trim removed 4 bases at V and 7 bases at J, leaving 7 bases unmatched. Germline CDR1 and CDR2: GTSNPN and SVGIG (reference sequence). The CDR3 contains 13 residues. CDR3: CAWKSGSMNTQYF. CDR3 DNA: TGTGCCTGGAAAAGCGGGAGTATGAATACGCAGTATTTT.

The chain employs TRBV18 and TRBJ2-5; possibly TRBD2 for D (6 bases). This CDR3 has 14 amino acids. V lost 6 bases to trimming and J lost 2 bases, with 13 bases between them. Germline loops: CDR1 KGHSH, CDR2 LQKENI. Written as DNA, the CDR3 is TGTGCCAGCTCCGAAGGAGGGCCTCAAGAGACCCAGTACTTC. This encodes CASSEGGPQETQYF.

This clone was seen once. The chain couples TRBV5-4 to TRBJ1-2; D not resolved. CDR3 length: 15 residues. Germline CDR1 is SGHNT and CDR2 is YYREEE (reference sequence). The V and J ends lost 4 bases and 0 bases respectively, with 13 bases between them. CDR3 amino acids: CASSQTAASNYGYTF. The DNA for the CDR3 is TGTGCCAGCAGCCAGACTGCCGCCTCTAACTATGGCTACACCTTC.

The J gene is TRBJ1-2, the V gene TRBV7-2; 7 positions match TRBD1. V was clipped by 5 bases and J by 4 bases; unmatched bases: 16. Germline lookup yields CDR1 SGHTA and CDR2 FQGNSA. This CDR3 region has 17 residues. CDR3 residues: CASSLRFVQGTLYGYTF. DNA for the CDR3: TGTGCCAGCAGCCTACGATTTGTACAGGGGACCCTCTATGGCTACACCTTC. Variable domain in full (rest from reference TRBV7-2 and TRBJ1-2): GAGVSQSPSNKVTEKGKDVELRCDPISGHTALYWYRQSLGQGLEFLIYFQGNSAPDKSGLPSDRFSAERTGGSVSTLTIQRTQQEDSAVYLCASSLRFVQGTLYGYTFGSGTRLTVV.

The chain has TRBV2 and TRBJ2-2; TRBD2 matches at 13 bases. The germline V gene has CDR1 SNHLY and CDR2 FYNNEI. Losses at the gene ends were 0 bases for V and 5 bases for J; bases not matched to a gene: 9. The CDR3 consists of 19 residues. CDR3 protein: CASSEARRTSGRRTGELFF. The DNA of the CDR3 is TGTGCCAGCAGTGAAGCGCGGAGGACTAGCGGGAGAAGGACCGGGGAGCTGTTTTTT.

The count of this clone is one. The V call is TRBV11-2, the J call TRBJ2-7; 10 nucleotides line up with TRBD2. This CDR3 spans 14 amino acids. V dropped 5 bases and J dropped 3; count of bases not matched to a gene: 4. CDR1 and CDR2 from the germline V gene are SGHAT and FQNNGV. The CDR3 is CASSPGTSDYEQYF. DNA for the CDR3: TGTGCCAGCAGCCCCGGGACTAGCGACTACGAGCAGTACTTC.

The J gene is TRBJ2-1, the V gene TRBV13; 12 bases align to TRBD2. In germline, CDR1 is PRHDT, CDR2 FYEKMQ (reference sequence). J was trimmed by 2 bases and V by 5 bases; bases with no gene match: 7. The CDR3 totals 17 residues. The CDR3, as DNA: TGTGCCAGCAGCATACCCCTAGCGGGAGGGCCCTACAATGAGCAGTTCTTC. Protein sequence: CASSIPLAGGPYNEQFF. The variable domain in full, with the rest retrieved from reference TRBV13 and TRBJ2-1, is AAGVIQSPRHLIKEKRETATLKCYPIPRHDTVYWYQQGPGQDPQFLISFYEKMQSDKGSIPDRFSAQQFSDYHSELNMSSLELGDSALYFCASSIPLAGGPYNEQFFGPGTRLTVL.

The CDR3 here is CASRAEGADGYTF. The CDR3 coding sequence is TGTGCCAGCAGAGCGGAGGGAGCCGATGGCTACACCTTC. The V gene is TRBV2, the J gene TRBJ1-2; D is unresolved. This CDR3 comprises 13 residues. The V gene's germline CDR1 is SNHLY and CDR2 FYNNEI. V lost 6 bases to trimming and J lost 6 bases, with 14 bases between them. The whole variable domain, remainder taken from reference TRBV2 and TRBJ1-2, is EPEVTQTPSHQVTQMGQEVILRCVPISNHLYFYWYRQILGQKVEFLVSFYNNEISEKSEIFDDQFSVERPDGSNFTLKIRSTKLEDSAMYFCASRAEGADGYTFGSGTRLTVV.

The chain has TRBV18 and TRBJ2-3; D not certain. The CDR3 is made up of 15 amino acids. Germline loops: CDR1 KGHSH, CDR2 LQKENI. V dropped 0 bases and J dropped 2 bases, with 9 bases sitting between them. The CDR3 region has the DNA TGTGCCAGCTCACCACCGGCTCAGACCACAGATACGCAGTATTTT. It translates to CASSPPAQTTDTQYF.

This clone occurred once. CDR3 amino acids: CASRGVLPNTGELFF. CDR3 in DNA: TGTGCCAGCAGAGGGGTACTCCCGAACACCGGGGAGCTGTTTTTT. This chain links TRBV2 with TRBJ2-2; TRBD1 might be the D (5 bases). Trimming stripped 6 bases from V and 0 bases from J, with 11 bases between. The CDR3 totals 15 residues. CDR1 is SNHLY and CDR2 is FYNNEI in the germline V gene.

The chain recombines TRBV28 with TRBJ2-1; TRBD2 matches at 14 bases. CDR3 length: 17 residues. Germline V gene sequence: CDR1 MDHEN, CDR2 SYDVKM. V gave up 3 bases and J gave up 5 bases; unmatched junction bases: 6. CDR3 nucleotide sequence: TGTGCCAGCAGTTTGATTTTGACTAGCGGGGGGGACAATGAGCAGTTCTTC. It encodes CASSLILTSGGDNEQFF.

The chain has TRBV27 and TRBJ1-5; D uncertain. The CDR3 is made up of 12 amino acids. V was shortened by 3 bases and J by 1 base, with 1 base between the two germline ends. The V gene's germline CDR1 is MNHEY and CDR2 SMNVEV (reference sequence). The CDR3 spells CASSFSNQPQHF. The CDR3 DNA reads as TGTGCCAGCAGTTTCAGCAATCAGCCCCAGCATTTT.

Here the CDR3 reads CASSPLGTEAFF. The CDR3 coding sequence is TGTGCCAGCAGCCCCCTGGGGACTGAAGCTTTCTTT. The chain uses TRBV5-4 and TRBJ1-1, with D unresolved. Germline V lookup: CDR1 SGHNT, CDR2 YYREEE (reference sequence). The CDR3 is 12 residues long. Trimming left V 4 bases short and J 5 bases short, with 9 bases between. The entire variable domain, with the rest obtained from reference TRBV5-4 and TRBJ1-1, is as follows: ETGVTQSPTHLIKTRGQQVTLRCSSQSGHNTVSWYQQALGQGPQFIFQYYREEENGRGNFPPRFSGLQFPNYSSELNVNALELDDSALYLCASSPLGTEAFFGQGTRLTVV.

The chain links TRBV30 to TRBJ1-6; TRBD1 matches 9 bases. The germline V gene encodes CDR1 GTSNPN and CDR2 SVGIG (reference sequence). CDR3 length: 14 amino acids. The ends lost 2 bases at V and 9 bases at J; junction bases unmatched: 5. The CDR3 sequence: CAWSSGQGRSPLHF. The CDR3 coding sequence is TGTGCCTGGAGTTCGGGACAGGGACGTTCACCCCTCCACTTT.

CDR3 loop: CASSEGWGLKYF. CDR3 bases: TGTGCCAGCAGTGAAGGGTGGGGGCTTAAGTATTTT. The chain has TRBV6-1 and TRBJ2-3, with a tentative D call TRBD1 (6 bases). Germline-derived CDR1 and CDR2 are MNHNS and SASEGT. Trimming took off 1 base at V and 13 bases at J, with 12 bases between the two ends. CDR3 length: 12 residues.

On this clone: Other DNA sequences in the same sample also yield this CDR3. The J gene is TRBJ2-7, the V gene TRBV2; no clear D. The CDR3 runs 11 residues. Trimming cost V 7 bases and J 3 bases, with 7 bases left between them. CDR1 is SNHLY, CDR2 FYNNEI, per germline. The CDR3 nucleotides read TGTGCCAGCATTAGAGGCTACGAGCAGTACTTC. Translation gives CASIRGYEQYF.

V and J are TRBV5-1 and TRBJ2-7; D is possibly TRBD1 (5 bases). The CDR3 runs to 16 residues. In germline, CDR1 is SGHRS, CDR2 YFSETQ. The germline V and J ends were trimmed by 0 bases and 0 bases, with 13 bases remaining between them. CDR3 nucleotide sequence: TGCGCCAGCAGCTTGGGGATGACAGTTTCCTCCTACGAGCAGTACTTC. Its translation: CASSLGMTVSSYEQYF.

The J gene is TRBJ1-2, the V gene TRBV27; D uncertain. V gave up 1 base and J gave up 8 bases, with 17 bases separating them. This CDR3 is built from 15 residues. CDR1 is MNHEY and CDR2 is SMNVEV in the germline V gene (reference sequence). The CDR3 DNA reads as TGTGCCAGCAGTTTATTCCCAACCCGCCTAGCGGGCTACACCTTC. It yields the protein CASSLFPTRLAGYTF.

The V call is TRBV30, the J call TRBJ1-5, with 7 bases lining up with TRBD1. The V segment lost 3 bases and the J segment 6 bases; nucleotides outside the gene matches: 11. The CDR3 sequence is 15 residues long. CDR1 is GTSNPN and CDR2 is SVGIG in the germline V gene (reference sequence). In DNA form, the CDR3 reads TGTGCCTGGAGCCAAACAGGGGTGACTACTCAGCCCCAGCATTTT. This codes for CAWSQTGVTTQPQHF.

A note on this clone: This specimen includes other DNA sequences encoding the same CDR3. The chain joins TRBV7-2 to TRBJ2-7; 12 nucleotides align to TRBD2. V dropped 1 base and J dropped 3; count of bases not matched to a gene: 1. CDR1 is SGHTA and CDR2 is FQGNSA in the germline V gene. This CDR3 contains 15 residues. In nucleotides, the CDR3 is TGTGCCAGCAGCTTAGAACTAGCGGGAGGCTACGAGCAGTACTTC. This codes for CASSLELAGGYEQYF.

V is TRBV28 and J is TRBJ1-1, with D perhaps TRBD1 (6 bases). V lost 4 bases to trimming and J lost 5 bases, with 14 bases between them. The CDR3 length is 14 residues. Looked up from germline, CDR1 is MDHEN and CDR2 is SYDVKM. CDR3 protein: CASSSPQGRTEAFF. Written as DNA, the CDR3 is TGTGCCAGCAGTTCCCCACAGGGTCGTACTGAAGCTTTCTTT.

The rearrangement uses TRBV2 and TRBJ1-5, with a weak D call TRBD1 (6 bases). The germline V gene encodes CDR1 SNHLY and CDR2 FYNNEI. V was cut by 2 bases and J by 3 bases, with 8 bases left in between. This CDR3 is 14 amino acids long. CDR3 amino acids: CASSEWTDNQPQHF. CDR3 sequence (DNA): TGTGCCAGCAGTGAATGGACAGACAATCAGCCCCAGCATTTT.

This clone appeared a few times. The chain links TRBV5-4 to TRBJ2-4; possibly TRBD2 for D (6 bases). Germline CDR1 and CDR2: SGHNT and YYREEE (reference sequence). This CDR3 contains 13 residues. The germline V and J ends were trimmed by 1 base and 8 bases, with 10 bases remaining between them. CDR3 nucleotides: TGTGCCAGCAGCTTGCGACTAGAAGACATTCAGTACTTC. Protein sequence: CASSLRLEDIQYF.

CDR3 region: CASSLVSSYNSPLHF. The CDR3, as DNA: TGTGCCAGCAGCTTAGTCTCCAGCTATAATTCACCCCTCCACTTT. The chain is built from TRBV7-9 and TRBJ1-6; no firm D call. In germline, CDR1 is SEHNR, CDR2 FQNEAQ (reference sequence). The CDR3 is 15 amino acids. The V end lost 1 base, the J end lost 3 bases, and 7 bases lay between the germline ends.

DNA for the CDR3: TGTGCCAGCAGCCCAGACATTATTACTTCCTACGAGCAGTACTTC. Amino acids: CASSPDIITSYEQYF. The chain combines TRBV9 with TRBJ2-7; D is uncertain. CDR1 is SGDLS and CDR2 is YYNGEE in the germline V gene. The V gene lost 4 bases and the J gene lost 1 base, with 15 bases spanning the gap. The CDR3 totals 15 residues.

The chain has TRBV5-4 and TRBJ1-2, with a possible D match to TRBD1 (6 bases). Germline V gives CDR1 SGHNT, CDR2 YYREEE (reference sequence). V was pared by 1 base and J by 8 bases, with 18 bases between. This CDR3 region has 15 residues. The CDR3 loop is CASSLKGGRGRGYTF. CDR3 coding DNA: TGTGCCAGCAGCTTGAAGGGCGGCAGGGGAAGGGGCTACACCTTC.

The rearrangement joins TRBV29-1 to TRBJ2-7; 10 bases are a match to TRBD2. The CDR3 extends over 13 amino acids. Germline values: CDR1 SQVTM, CDR2 ANQGSEA. The trim removed 4 bases at V and 2 bases at J, leaving 2 bases unmatched. The CDR3 loop reads CSVVGTSAYEQYF. The CDR3 DNA sequence: TGCAGCGTTGTTGGGACTAGCGCCTACGAGCAGTACTTC.

The genes are TRBV4-1 and TRBJ1-2; TRBD1 matches at 7 bases. V was clipped by 4 bases and J by 7 bases; unmatched bases: 9. Germline CDR1 MGHRA, CDR2 YSYEKL. The CDR3 covers 14 residues. The CDR3 is CASSPQADRVGYTF. The CDR3 DNA sequence: TGCGCCAGCAGCCCGCAAGCAGACAGGGTTGGCTACACCTTC.